Described below is a single T cell receptor (beta chain) sequence and its context. This clonotype was counted a few times. Its antigen is unknown. No qualities accompany the bases; no much larger clone lies one base away. The sample comes from a study of identical twins (dated by TCRdb to the mid-2010s). About the investigation overall: TCR alpha and beta repertoires from monozygotic twins, unrelated adults of various ages and cord blood were deep-sequenced to test whether fetal clonotypes persist. Replicate twin experiments were performed at different times using different library preparation protocols to rule out contamination. The investigation overall reported the following: Fewer insertions were carried by abundant cord blood beta clonotypes; a weaker similar trend was observed in young adult naive repertoires, while no such trend was observed in memory repertoires. Out-of-frame TCR alpha sharing in monozygotic twins was systematically underestimated by recombination models, whereas sharing between unrelated individuals was in agreement with the recombination models. Zero-insertion analyses could be partly confounded by invariant T cells such as MAIT and iNKT, although diverse VJ usage argued against such confounding for most clonotypes. In beta out-of-frame sequences, excess twin sharing was weaker, because having fewer shared sequences lowered the signal-to-noise ratio. Conclusions relied on cross-sectional statistical analysis, since the same donors could not be followed over many years. Compared with coincidental sharing between unrelated individuals, out-of-frame TCR alpha sequences shared between twins had an excess of sequences with low generation probability.

The library was produced with 5' RACE. Sequencing used an Illumina HiSeq 2000. Template switching introduced a universal primer binding site; the final cDNA contained a unique molecular identifier, enabling accurate counting of TCR cDNA molecules. Specific primers in the conserved constant-segment region were used to synthesize first-strand cDNA for TCR alpha and beta chains. To control for contamination, every cDNA library carried two barcodes: a SMART-Mk sample barcode plus Illumina barcodes. TruSeq adapter sequences and Illumina sample barcodes were added in two successive PCR steps. The TCR alpha and beta cDNA libraries were sequenced on the Illumina HiSeq platform using custom primers. Under the source paper's analysis protocol: Raw reads were processed with MiGEC to extract unique molecular identifiers, and MiXCR was used to determine CDR3 positions. Recombination models were inferred per individual with the repgenHMM and IGoR tools using an EM algorithm. The tcR package in R was used for shared clonotype analysis, with sharing normalized by the product of cloneset sizes. To study raw recombination free of thymic and clonal selection effects, out-of-frame nonproductive sequences were analyzed. TCRdb reran the public reads through fastp at Q25 and MiXCR, keeping productive beta chains. Every entry covers one CDR3 protein and lists the most common genes and DNA from its rows. These V and J calls rely on TCRdb rather than the paper's analysis. Within this sample are roughly 1,500,000 distinct CDR3 sequences, with around 29% of them counted one time only. The ten most abundant clones make up about 0.3% of the sample.

Only healthy Caucasian donors were included. The CDR3 covers 13 residues, taking in both the cysteine and the phenylalanine. Only the CDR3 region is kept as DNA, spanning 39 bases read in frame from base 1. The V end gives up 5 bases and the J end 4 bases, leaving 4 bases in the junction not matched to a gene. For CDR1 and CDR2, the germline V gene (reference sequence) lists DFQATT and SNEGSKA. This sequence originates from a newborn girl in good health. The receptor chain draws on TRBV20-1 and TRBJ1-2; the junction holds 10 bases that match TRBD1. Sequenced input: cord blood. DNA sequence: TGCAGTGCTGGACAGGGGGGGCTCTATGGCTACACCTTC. Translated, this is CSAGQGGLYGYTF.